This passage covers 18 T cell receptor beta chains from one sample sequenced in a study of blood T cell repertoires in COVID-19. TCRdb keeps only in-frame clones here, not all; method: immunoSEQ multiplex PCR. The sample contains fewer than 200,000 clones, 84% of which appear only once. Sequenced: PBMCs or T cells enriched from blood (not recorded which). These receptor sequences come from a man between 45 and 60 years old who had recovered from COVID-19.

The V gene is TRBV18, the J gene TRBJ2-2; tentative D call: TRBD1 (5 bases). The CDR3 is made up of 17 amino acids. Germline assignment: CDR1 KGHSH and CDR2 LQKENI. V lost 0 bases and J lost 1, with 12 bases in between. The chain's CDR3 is CASSPPAAGQNTGELFF. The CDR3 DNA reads TGTGCCAGCTCACCACCTGCGGCAGGACAGAACACCGGGGAGCTGTTTTTT. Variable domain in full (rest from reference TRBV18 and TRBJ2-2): NAGVMQNPRHLVRRRGQEARLRCSPMKGHSHVYWYRQLPEEGLKFMVYLQKENIIDESGMPKERFSAEFPKEGPSILRIQQVVRGDSAAYFCASSPPAAGQNTGELFFGEGSRLTVL.

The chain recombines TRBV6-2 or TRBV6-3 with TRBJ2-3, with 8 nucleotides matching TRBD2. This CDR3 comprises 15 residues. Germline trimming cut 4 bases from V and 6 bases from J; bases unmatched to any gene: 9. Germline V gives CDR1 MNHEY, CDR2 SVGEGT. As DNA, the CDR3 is TGTGCCAGCAGTTCACCCGGGGGGGCCTCGGATACGCAGTATTTT. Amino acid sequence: CASSSPGGASDTQYF.

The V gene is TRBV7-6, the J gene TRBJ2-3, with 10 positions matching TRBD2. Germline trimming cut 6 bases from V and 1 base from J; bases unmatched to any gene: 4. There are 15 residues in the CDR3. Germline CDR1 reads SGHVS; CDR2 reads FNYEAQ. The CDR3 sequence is CASSFGLAGTDTQYF. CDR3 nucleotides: TGTGCCAGCAGTTTCGGACTAGCGGGCACAGATACGCAGTATTTT.

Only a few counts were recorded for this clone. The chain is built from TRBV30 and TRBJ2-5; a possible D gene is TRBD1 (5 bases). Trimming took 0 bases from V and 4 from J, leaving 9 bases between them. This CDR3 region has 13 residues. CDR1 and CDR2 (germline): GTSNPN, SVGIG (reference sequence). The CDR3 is CAWSVGLRETQYF. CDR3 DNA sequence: TGTGCCTGGAGTGTGGGGCTCCGAGAGACCCAGTACTTC.

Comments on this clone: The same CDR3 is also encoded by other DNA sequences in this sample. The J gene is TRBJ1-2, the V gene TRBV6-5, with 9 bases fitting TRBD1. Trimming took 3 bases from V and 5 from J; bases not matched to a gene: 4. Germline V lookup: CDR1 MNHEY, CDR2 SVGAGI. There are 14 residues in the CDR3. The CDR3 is CASSYRDRGYGYTF. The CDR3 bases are TGTGCCAGCAGTTATCGCGACAGGGGGTATGGCTACACCTTC.

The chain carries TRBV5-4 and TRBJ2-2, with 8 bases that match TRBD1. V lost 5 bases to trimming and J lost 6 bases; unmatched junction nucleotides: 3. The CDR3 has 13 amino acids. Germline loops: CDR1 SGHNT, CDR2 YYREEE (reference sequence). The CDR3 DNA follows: TGTGCCAGCAGTCAGGACAGGGCCGGGGAGCTGTTTTTT. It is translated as CASSQDRAGELFF.

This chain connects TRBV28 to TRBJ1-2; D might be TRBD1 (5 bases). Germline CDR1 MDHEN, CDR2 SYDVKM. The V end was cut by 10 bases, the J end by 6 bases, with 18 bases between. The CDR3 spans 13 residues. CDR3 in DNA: TGTGCCATCCGGGAGGCAGGGTTTAATGGCTACACCTTC. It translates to CAIREAGFNGYTF.

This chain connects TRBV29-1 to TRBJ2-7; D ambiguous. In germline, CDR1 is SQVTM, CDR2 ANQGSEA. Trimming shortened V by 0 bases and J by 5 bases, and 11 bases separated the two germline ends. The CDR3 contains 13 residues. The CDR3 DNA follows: TGCAGCGTTGAAGATGTTCACATCGACGAGCAGTACTTC. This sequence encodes CSVEDVHIDEQYF.

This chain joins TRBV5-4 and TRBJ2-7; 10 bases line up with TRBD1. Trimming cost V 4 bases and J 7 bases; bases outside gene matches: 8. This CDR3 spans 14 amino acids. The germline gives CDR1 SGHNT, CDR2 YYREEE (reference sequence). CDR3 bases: TGTGCCAGCAGCCCGAGACAGGGGGCGGGGGAGCAGTACTTC. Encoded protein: CASSPRQGAGEQYF.

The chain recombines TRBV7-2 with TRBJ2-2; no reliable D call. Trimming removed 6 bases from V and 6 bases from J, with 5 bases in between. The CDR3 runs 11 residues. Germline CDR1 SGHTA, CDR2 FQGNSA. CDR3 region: CASRAAGELFF. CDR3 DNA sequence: TGTGCCAGCAGGGCGGCCGGGGAGCTGTTTTTT.

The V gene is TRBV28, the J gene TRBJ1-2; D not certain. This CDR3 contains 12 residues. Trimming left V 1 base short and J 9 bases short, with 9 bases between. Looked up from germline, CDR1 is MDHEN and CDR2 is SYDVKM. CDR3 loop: CASSLSLTSYTF. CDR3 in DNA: TGTGCCAGCAGTTTATCCCTGACTAGCTACACCTTC.

CDR3 region: CASSVAGVLTEAFF. CDR3 DNA: TGCGCCAGCAGTGTCGCAGGGGTACTCACTGAAGCTTTCTTT. The gene calls are TRBV10-2 and TRBJ1-1; possible D gene TRBD1, 6 bases. This CDR3 region has 14 residues. CDR1 WSHSY and CDR2 SAAADI come from the germline V gene. Trimming cost V 4 bases and J 4 bases, with 13 bases left between them.

The CDR3 nucleotides are TGTGCCAGCAGCGCTGCGGGACAGGGGCTTCACTATGGCTACACCTTC. Protein sequence: CASSAAGQGLHYGYTF. The chain recombines TRBV9 with TRBJ1-2; 10 nucleotides agree with TRBD1. Germline lookup yields CDR1 SGDLS and CDR2 YYNGEE. The CDR3 has 16 residues. Trimming took 3 bases from V and 3 from J; bases not matched to a gene: 8.

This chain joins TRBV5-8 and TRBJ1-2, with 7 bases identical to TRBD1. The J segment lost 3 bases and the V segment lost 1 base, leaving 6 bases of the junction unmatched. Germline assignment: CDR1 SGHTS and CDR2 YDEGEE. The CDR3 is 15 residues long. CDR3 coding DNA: TGTGCCAGCAGCTTGAGGACAGGTTTCGACTATGGCTACACCTTC. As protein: CASSLRTGFDYGYTF.

CDR3 amino acids: CASSSFVYEQYF. The CDR3 bases are TGTGCCAGCAGCTCTTTCGTGTACGAGCAGTACTTC. The chain uses TRBV11-2 and TRBJ2-7; D ambiguous. The CDR3 has 12 amino acids. V was cut by 4 bases and J by 4 bases, with 8 bases left in between. Germline-derived CDR1 and CDR2 are SGHAT and FQNNGV. Combining the CDR3 with reference TRBV11-2 and TRBJ2-7 gives the whole variable domain EAGVAQSPRYKIIEKRQSVAFWCNPISGHATLYWYQQILGQGPKLLIQFQNNGVVDDSQLPKDRFSAERLKGVDSTLKIQPAKLEDSAVYLCASSSFVYEQYFGPGTRLTVT.

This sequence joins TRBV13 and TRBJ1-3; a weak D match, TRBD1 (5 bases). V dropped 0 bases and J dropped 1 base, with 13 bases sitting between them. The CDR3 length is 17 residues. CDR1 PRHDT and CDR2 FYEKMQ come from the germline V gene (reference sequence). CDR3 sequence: CASSLGRLRGSGNTIYF. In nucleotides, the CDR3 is TGTGCCAGCAGCTTAGGCCGGCTAAGGGGTTCTGGAAACACCATATATTTT.

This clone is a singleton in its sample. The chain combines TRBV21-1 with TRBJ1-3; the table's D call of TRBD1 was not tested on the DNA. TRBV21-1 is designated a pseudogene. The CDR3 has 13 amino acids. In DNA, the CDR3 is TGTGCCACCGGGACAGGACCTGGAAACACCATATATTTT. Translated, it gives CATGTGPGNTIYF.

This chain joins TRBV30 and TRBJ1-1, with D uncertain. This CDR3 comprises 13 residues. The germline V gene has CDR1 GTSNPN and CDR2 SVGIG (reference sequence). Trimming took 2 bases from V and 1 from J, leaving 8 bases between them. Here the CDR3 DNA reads TGTGCCTGGAGTTATCAGGAGAACACTGAAGCTTTCTTT. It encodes CAWSYQENTEAFF.